This TCR beta chain was documented in a study of shared clonotypes between healthy human individuals. The study's findings and limits: Only blood was sampled, and tissue TCR repertoires likely differ from blood ones.

All the donors were Caucasian adults who lived in Nashville, Tennessee. CDR1 is MDHEN, CDR2 SYDVKM, per germline. Losses at the gene ends were 8 bases for V and 2 bases for J; bases not matched to a gene: 2. This CDR3 comprises 13 residues. When replicate PCRs were run on sorted subsets, they used roughly 0.2 ug DNA, some 33,000 T cell genomes. Libraries were prepared by immunoSEQ multiplex PCR; TCRdb keeps only in-frame clonotypes and omits some of them. This sample carries 2 million to 2.5 million clones, approximately 94% of them seen once, and the ten largest clones take over 0.1%. Concerning this clone: Its antigen is still unknown.

This TCR was sampled from a man younger than 35 in good health. The sample comprised naive CD4+ T cells sorted from blood. Subset specified: CD45RA+ positively selected. The J gene is TRBJ2-2, the V gene TRBV28; TRBD1 agrees at 7 bases. Written as DNA, the CDR3 is TGTGCCAGCGGGACAGCCAACACCGGGGAGCTGTTTTTT. Its translation: CASGTANTGELFF. The entire variable domain, with the rest obtained from reference TRBV28 and TRBJ2-2, is as follows: DVKVTQSSRYLVKRTGEKVFLECVQDMDHENMFWYRQDPGLGLRLIYFSYDVKMKEKGDIPEGYSVSREKKERFSLILESASTNQTSMYLCASGTANTGELFFGEGSRLTVL.